This record covers a single T cell receptor (beta chain). What antigen it recognizes has not been identified. There are no base qualities to consult, and no much larger clone falls within one base. The cohort was made up of 666 healthy bone marrow donors. Cohort members were all nominally healthy when sampled, although unrecorded immune exposures were likely present. The donor tested CMV seronegative, placing the donor among the approximately 400 seronegative members of the cohort. A peripheral blood sample was provided by each donor, and peripheral blood mononuclear cells were used for TCR beta sequencing. The Qiagen DNeasy Blood Extraction Kit was used to extract genomic DNA from the blood cell samples. The data belong to a study of cytomegalovirus exposure and HLA in healthy donors (dated by TCRdb to the late 2010s). Background for the entire study: According to an earlier analysis of 587 of the donors, some 170 million T cells yielded roughly 110 million unique TCR beta sequences and 276 Gb of sequence data. Roughly 5 DR-DQ haplotypes were handled as single units for association and clustering, since linkage in the cohort was strong. High-throughput TCR immunosequencing, statistical association of individual TCRs with disease status, and machine learning were combined to predict cytomegalovirus infection status. All discovery cohort repertoires had been generated on a single sequencing platform. Along with the roughly 700-subject first cohort, a separate validation cohort of 120 different subjects was used. The number of typed donors differed by locus: about 620-640 for A, B, C, DRB1 and DQB1; 522 for DQA1; fewer than 610 for DPA1; and around 490 for DPB1. Both class I and class II loci were covered by HLA typing, at four-digit resolution. A later analysis re-analyzed previously published TCR beta repertoires from 600 to 850 donors and added high-resolution HLA genotyping to study TCR occurrence patterns. The study aimed to test whether signatures of past pathogen exposure could be identified by cataloging public T cell receptors. Using immunosequencing, the study profiled T cell repertoires from fewer than 850 subjects and related those repertoires to cytomegalovirus serostatus. Of the roughly 400 genotyped donors, approximately 82% fell in the genetic ancestry cluster associated with self-reported Caucasian donors. Among 350 to 400 genotyped donors of the cohort, an average of around 240,000 unique TCR beta nucleotide sequences were sequenced per donor, 15% to 20% of them non-productive. A later genetic analysis used genome-wide SNP genotypes for about three fifths of the 666 donors, treating that subset as a discovery cohort. In an earlier analysis of roughly 600 of the donors, high-throughput TCR beta sequencing was used to judge whether each TCR beta V gene segment behaved as functional or pseudogenic. Alongside the repertoire data, information on donor age, sex, ethnicity and CMV serostatus was compiled. About 320 gigabases of sequencing data and approximately 93 million unique TCR sequences were included in an early release covering about 620 HLA-typed donors. Rather than drawing on any new phenotypic data, the later analysis identified candidate immune exposures from TCR beta sequences and the way those sequences occurred across donors. On the study overall, not on this receptor specifically: Cytomegalovirus status was reported to be diagnosed by the classifier with high specificity and sensitivity in both the original and validation cohorts. The study listed 150 to 200 TCR beta chains as associated with cytomegalovirus. According to a later analysis, parvovirus B19, influenza, CMV and Epstein-Barr virus appeared linked to several top co-occurrence clusters. V-gene and J-gene trimming of TCR beta chains was associated with a missense DCLRE1C variant in a later genetic analysis, and the association was replicated in an independent cohort. In vitro tests confirmed that a few of the cytomegalovirus-associated TCR beta chains recognize cytomegalovirus antigens. A later genetic analysis reported fewer N-insertions in productive TCRs among donors in an Asian-associated ancestry cluster than the roughly 640-donor mean. In a later analysis, some 17,000 TCR beta sequences were associated with specific HLA alleles at a false discovery rate of 0.05. A later analysis found that HLA-associated TCR beta chains were more clonally expanded and had lower generation probabilities than equally common non-associated chains. Sequencing depth was assumed to be roughly uniform across donors in the presence/absence analyses, though that assumption may not hold. A further reported finding was that TCR beta sequences accurately predicted the HLA-A and HLA-B alleles for most subjects in the first cohort. While some public TCRs were present in many individuals, most TCR sequences turned up only very rarely across donors. Most CMV-associated TCR beta chains appeared to be HLA-restricted in a later analysis, and the HLA associations seemed to be driven largely by CMV exposure. A cluster of highly shared sequence variants was judged likely to be a technical artifact of the sequencing pipeline. CMV serostatus was the only immune exposure information available for the cohort. When HLA alleles, especially DR and DQ, strongly co-occurred, TCR associations were difficult to assign to individual alleles. According to a later analysis, TCR association rates differed among HLA loci, with DRB1 alleles showing the most associated TCRs and HLA-C alleles showing the fewest. Because counts were too low, 15 to 20 rarely observed V segments, including chromosome 9 orphons, were excluded from the earlier analysis of several hundred of the donors. Linkage disequilibrium might explain the correlated functional status among segregating V segments, but an unknown experimental factor could not be excluded. This cohort had only TCR beta chains sequenced, and the lack of alpha or paired-chain data limited which features could be detected. The 87-base-pair reads could not distinguish some IMGT-functional V segments, including TRBV6-2 and TRBV6-3, so those segments were excluded. In an earlier analysis of approximately 590 of the donors, most TCR beta V segments were observed in productive rearrangements about 87% or about 30% of the time, broadly matching IMGT annotations. HLA typing was unavailable for some donors at each locus, so association tests used only the typed subset. The authors suggested that the approach could potentially be extended to other disease states and immunological phenotypes.

Inclusive of the bounding cysteine and phenylalanine, the CDR3 is 13 residues long. Of the read, only the CDR3 DNA is kept; its 39 bases are in frame from base 1. CDR1 LNHDA and CDR2 SQIVND were looked up in the germline V gene (reference sequence). Cut back by 3 bases and 0 bases, the V and J ends lie 3 bases apart. Receptor amplification or capture employed the immunoSEQ multiplex PCR assay. The multiplex PCR relied on a mix of 60 forward primers for TCR Vbeta segments and 13 reverse primers for TCR Jbeta segments. The CDR3 region of rearranged TCR beta genes was amplified from genomic DNA by a multiplex PCR assay. Amplified TCR beta libraries were sequenced as 87-base-pair reads on the Illumina HiSeq System. Turning to the authors' computational methods: In a later analysis, 80 million or so unique TCR beta chains were counted across the roughly 610 repertoires, and roughly 11 million of these chains were shared by at least two donors. Raw reads were error-corrected and collapsed into unique sequences by a nearest-neighbor algorithm in which closely related sequences were merged to remove PCR and sequencing errors. Alignment of CDR3 sequences to IMGT reference sequences was used to assign V, D and J gene segments. For a sequence to be retained, at least a six-nucleotide match to both a V gene segment and a J gene segment was required. A rearrangement counted as productive if the CDR3 had no stop codons and remained in frame with V and J, and every other rearrangement counted as non-productive. CDR3 was defined according to IMGT convention as the region running from the second conserved V-encoded cysteine to the conserved J-encoded phenylalanine. The earlier analysis of about 590 of the donors excluded sequences that lacked an unambiguous match to a single V gene segment. In an earlier analysis of 587 of the donors, a V segment was called functional when productive rearrangements were above 56.7%, and segregating when the standard deviation between donors exceeded 5%. A statistical classification framework was built to diagnose cytomegalovirus status from the catalog of TCR beta chain sequences. A later analysis assigned V and J genes by comparing TCR nucleotide sequences with IMGT/GENE-DB human TR gene sequences. Using the TCRdist pipeline, a later analysis assigned CDR3 sequences along with most-parsimonious VDJ recombination scenarios. In a later analysis, each TCR beta chain was defined by its CDR3 amino acid sequence together with its V-gene family, and reads lacking a unique V-gene family were excluded. As a way to deal with suspected cross-contamination and a sequencing artifact, a later analysis dropped 450 to 600 nucleotide sequences that were highly shared and had low generation probability. A later analysis calculated a clonal expansion index for each public chain from normalized within-repertoire ranks of inferred template counts. Generation probabilities in a later analysis came from a VDJ recombination model fitted to out-of-frame rearrangements, and those results were checked against IGoR. In a later analysis, hypergeometric tests were used to score TCR-TCR, TCR-HLA and TCR-CMV co-occurrence, with a repertoire-size bias correction applied to TCR pairs. A later analysis estimated false discovery rates by permuting HLA or CMV assignments 20 times. In a later analysis, co-occurring TCRs were grouped with DBSCAN, and TCRdist sequence similarity was added when clustering was performed within HLA-allele-positive subsets. For co-occurrence clustering, repertoires with fewer than 30,000 or more than 120,000 public chains were excluded, along with four or five repertoires with anomalous nucleotide sharing. TCRdb mirrors the immuneACCESS table, restricted to in-frame sequences. Some clones are absent from its copies; in checked studies, under half trace to an unresolved V gene, and the reason for the others is unknown. The V and J calls and the clone size are those of that table, but D and trimming were determined from the DNA. Here the sample has roughly 150,000 clones; 82% occur a single time. The ten largest clones take up 2% to 3% of the sample.

The clonotype comes from a male donor in good health and CMV-seronegative. Sequenced sample: PBMCs. The rearrangement joined TRBV19 to TRBJ1-3; the D gene is not confidently resolved. The nucleotide sequence reads TGTGCCAGTAGTATCTCCTCTGGAAACACCATATATTTT. Its translation reads: CASSISSGNTIYF.